This T cell receptor beta chain is from a study of early T cells in non-severe SARS-CoV-2 infection. Background on the study: The study sequenced bulk RNA from unsorted whole blood, with chains unpaired. Overall study findings and caveats: There was a bias toward anti-spike CD8 responses in VDJdb matching, which missed private and CD4 specificities.

This CDR3 is 15 amino acids long. Germline assignment: CDR1 SGHDN and CDR2 FVKESK. V shed 0 bases and J shed 5 bases, with 10 bases lying between them. Unique molecular identifiers were affixed to single, distinct cDNA molecules. TCRdb processed the 5' RACE reads anew with MiXCR; each CDR3 protein has one entry. The table lists 53,000 or so distinct CDR3 sequences, 9.5% to 15% of them singletons. This clonotype was detected many times. Antigen specificity is unknown. Material: whole blood, obtained at baseline. The sequence derives from an adult who was a healthcare worker with PCR-confirmed SARS-CoV-2 infection or an uninfected control (not recorded which). The rearrangement joins TRBV14 to TRBJ2-2; D is uncertain. This CDR3 is CASSQDRISTGELFF. In DNA, the CDR3 is TGTGCCAGCAGCCAAGATCGCATATCGACCGGGGAGCTGTTTTTT.